Listed here are 5 T cell receptor beta chains from one sample, sequenced in a study of blood T cell repertoires in COVID-19. Clones were sequenced by immunoSEQ multiplex PCR, and TCRdb holds only the in-frame ones, with some missing. The sample lists about 160,000 clones; approximately 92% were seen once. What was sequenced was peripheral blood. These receptors all come from a woman in her fifties or sixties with acute or convalescent COVID-19.

The chain joins TRBV5-5 to TRBJ2-7; 7 nucleotides agree with TRBD1. The CDR3 runs 14 residues. CDR1 is SGHKS and CDR2 is YYEKEE in the germline V gene (reference sequence). The V gene end was trimmed by 4 bases and the J gene end by 3 bases; junction bases not matched to a gene: 7. CDR3 sequence: CASSLPGQHYEQYF. The DNA of the CDR3 is TGTGCCAGCAGCCTACCGGGACAGCACTACGAGCAGTACTTC.

The rearrangement joins TRBV5-1 to TRBJ1-5, with D possibly matching TRBD1 (6 bases). Trimming shortened V by 4 bases and J by 0 bases, and 23 bases separated the two germline ends. The CDR3 spans 19 residues. CDR1 is SGHRS, CDR2 YFSETQ, per germline. The CDR3 bases are TGCGCCAGCAGCCCAGTACGGGACATAAGGAGGTATAGCAATCAGCCCCAGCATTTT. It is translated as CASSPVRDIRRYSNQPQHF.

This rearrangement joins TRBV12-5 to TRBJ2-1; D may be TRBD1 (5 bases). Trimming shortened V by 0 bases and J by 9 bases, and 21 bases separated the two germline ends. CDR1 and CDR2 from the germline V gene are LGHNT and FRNRAP. The CDR3 is 17 residues long. The CDR3 DNA sequence: TGTGCTAGTGGTTTGGTAAATAAGACAGACCTTCAAGGTGAGCAGTTCTTC. Translating it yields CASGLVNKTDLQGEQFF.

This chain connects TRBV19 to TRBJ1-2; D not certain. The V gene's germline CDR1 is LNHDA and CDR2 SQIVND (reference sequence). CDR3 length equals 13 residues. V lost 6 bases, J lost 2 bases, and 10 bases lay in between. The CDR3 sequence is CASRDIGNYGYTF. CDR3 sequence (DNA): TGTGCCAGTAGGGATATCGGGAACTATGGCTACACCTTC.

The chain is built from TRBV30 and TRBJ2-1; 11 bases are a match to TRBD2. Germline V gene lookup returns CDR1 GTSNPN and CDR2 SVGIG (reference sequence). The CDR3 consists of 16 residues. V shed 4 bases and J 7 bases; nucleotides not matched to a gene: 12. The CDR3 sequence: CAWNPGSGRAWNEQFF. The CDR3 coding sequence is TGTGCCTGGAATCCGGGTAGCGGGAGGGCCTGGAATGAGCAGTTCTTC.